This TCR beta chain was observed in a study of blood T cell repertoires in COVID-19. The CDR3 spans 13 residues. Germline V gene sequence: CDR1 LGHDT, CDR2 YNNKEL (reference sequence). Trimming cost V 8 bases and J 0 bases, with 8 bases left between them. Only one count was recorded for this clone. Data came from immunoSEQ multiplex PCR; TCRdb stores just in-frame clones and leaves some out. This table holds 150,000 to 200,000 clones, 65% to 85% found once. Cohort assignment relied on participant-reported clinical history. The sample consisted of PBMCs or T cells enriched from blood (not recorded which). This TCR was recovered from a man between 65 and 85 years old who had been exposed to COVID-19. The rearrangement links TRBV3-1 (or the pseudogene TRBV3-2) to TRBJ1-3; weak D call: TRBD1 (6 bases). The CDR3 sequence: CASGTISGNTIYF. The DNA of the CDR3 is TGTGCCAGCGGGACAATCTCTGGAAACACCATATATTTT.